Each of the 20 T cell receptor beta chains below was sequenced from the same sample in a study of shared clonotypes between healthy human individuals. Using immunoSEQ multiplex PCR, the repertoire was profiled, and TCRdb retains in-frame clones only, with some absent. The sample holds under 1,100,000 clones, around four fifths seen once. The sequenced material came from memory CD4+ T cells sorted from blood. The subset denotes: CD45RA-negative fraction. These receptors all stem from a man between 18 and 29 years old in good health.

There are many counts of this clone. The J gene is TRBJ2-7, the V gene TRBV2; D is undetermined. The CDR3 runs 13 residues. Germline CDR1 and CDR2: SNHLY and FYNNEI. Trimming left V 5 bases short and J 2 bases short, with 10 bases between. The CDR3 protein is CASSPYSAYEQYF. In DNA form, the CDR3 reads TGTGCCAGCAGTCCTTACAGTGCCTACGAGCAGTACTTC. The full variable domain, completed using reference TRBV2 and TRBJ2-7, is EPEVTQTPSHQVTQMGQEVILRCVPISNHLYFYWYRQILGQKVEFLVSFYNNEISEKSEIFDDQFSVERPDGSNFTLKIRSTKLEDSAMYFCASSPYSAYEQYFGPGTRLTVT.

This clone was seen a handful of times. V is TRBV18 and J is TRBJ1-1; D is unresolved. V was pared by 4 bases and J by 3 bases, with 6 bases between. The CDR3 is 12 amino acids. Germline CDR1 and CDR2: KGHSH and LQKENI. This CDR3 is CASSRGYTEAFF. The CDR3 region has the DNA TGTGCCAGCTCACGGGGATACACTGAAGCTTTCTTT.

The chain is built from TRBV2 and TRBJ1-3; D not resolved. CDR1 SNHLY and CDR2 FYNNEI come from the germline V gene. CDR3 length: 13 amino acids. V was cut by 5 bases and J by 4 bases, with 9 bases left in between. The CDR3 region has the DNA TGTGCCAGCAGTCTGTGGGCCGGAAACACCATATATTTT. It codes for CASSLWAGNTIYF.

Concerning this clone itself: Other DNA sequences in this specimen translate into the identical CDR3. The chain uses TRBV15 and TRBJ2-7; D call uncertain. Trimming left V 0 bases short and J 3 bases short, with 6 bases between. The CDR3 has 13 amino acids. CDR1 is LNHNV, CDR2 YYDKDF, per germline (reference sequence). The CDR3 loop reads CATSRDQGYEQYF. Here the CDR3 DNA reads TGTGCCACCAGCAGAGATCAAGGCTACGAGCAGTACTTC.

This sequence joins TRBV6-1 and TRBJ1-1; a weak D match, TRBD1 (5 bases). Germline V gene lookup returns CDR1 MNHNS and CDR2 SASEGT. This CDR3 has 14 residues. Trimming pared 11 bases from V and 0 bases from J, leaving 16 bases between. CDR3 protein: CACTLGRMNTEAFF. CDR3 nucleotide sequence: TGTGCCTGCACCTTGGGGCGGATGAACACTGAAGCTTTCTTT.

The J gene is TRBJ2-1, the V gene TRBV9, with 7 bases identical to TRBD2. The junction had 5 bases not matched to a gene; V was cut back by 0 bases and J by 5 bases. The V gene's germline CDR1 is SGDLS and CDR2 YYNGEE. The CDR3 runs to 15 residues. This chain's CDR3 is CASSVAGTKNNEQFF. CDR3 bases: TGTGCCAGCAGCGTAGCCGGGACTAAAAACAATGAGCAGTTCTTC.

The CDR3 loop is CASSTGDRSNQPQHF. The CDR3, as DNA: TGTGCCAGCTCAACCGGCGATAGGAGCAATCAGCCCCAGCATTTT. This rearrangement joins TRBV5-8 to TRBJ1-5; D remains ambiguous. This CDR3 is 15 amino acids long. Germline CDR1 reads SGHTS; CDR2 reads YDEGEE. V was clipped by 7 bases and J by 1 base, with 15 bases between them.

In this sample, this clone turned up once. A read error may explain this, as a much larger clone is one base away. The same CDR3 can be traced to other DNA sequences in this sample. The rearrangement joins TRBV5-6 to TRBJ2-5; no firm D call. Deletions cut 3 bases from V and 2 bases from J, with 2 bases between. CDR1 and CDR2 from the germline V gene are SGHDT and YYEEEE. The CDR3 runs to 11 residues. The DNA of the CDR3 is TGTGCCAGCAGCTCGCAAGAGACCCAGTACTTC. It codes for CASSSQETQYF.

Of note for this clone: Within the sample, other DNA sequences also encode this same CDR3. The gene calls are TRBV18 and TRBJ2-7; no definite D call. The CDR3 totals 13 residues. CDR1 and CDR2 (germline): KGHSH, LQKENI. Trimming removed 0 bases at V and 3 bases at J, with 6 bases between. This CDR3 is CASSPPSSYEQYF. CDR3 nucleotides: TGTGCCAGCTCACCACCGTCAAGCTACGAGCAGTACTTC.

CDR3 sequence (DNA): TGCAGCGTTGCCGAGCCCTACGAGCAGTACTTC. This codes for CSVAEPYEQYF. This sequence joins TRBV29-1 and TRBJ2-7; D is unresolved. Germline CDR1 is SQVTM and CDR2 is ANQGSEA. V gave up 4 bases and J gave up 2 bases, with 6 bases separating them. This CDR3 has 11 amino acids.

The chain carries TRBV5-1 and TRBJ2-2; D possibly corresponds to TRBD2 (5 bases). Trimming removed 2 bases at V and 6 bases at J, with 8 bases between. Germline values: CDR1 SGHRS, CDR2 YFSETQ. The CDR3 spans 13 residues. The CDR3 sequence: CASSFEGSGELFF. The CDR3 DNA follows: TGCGCCAGCAGCTTTGAGGGTTCCGGGGAGCTGTTTTTT.

The V call is TRBV6-5, the J call TRBJ1-6; D is ambiguous. The CDR3 length is 14 residues. CDR1 and CDR2 (germline): MNHEY, SVGAGI. Deletions cut 11 bases from V and 0 bases from J, with 11 bases between. The CDR3 DNA reads TGTGCCGCTTCGGGGAGCTCCTATAATTCACCCCTCCACTTT. This gives the protein CAASGSSYNSPLHF.

This clone has just a few counts. J is TRBJ2-2 and V is TRBV28; D is uncertain. Per germline, CDR1 MDHEN and CDR2 SYDVKM. The CDR3 covers 13 residues. Trimming removed 7 bases from V and 5 bases from J, with 11 bases in between. The CDR3 DNA is TGTGCCAGCACTGACACGAGGACCGGGGAGCTGTTTTTT. It codes for CASTDTRTGELFF.

CDR3 nucleotide sequence: TGTGCCAGCCCGCGGCTTAATGAAAAACTGTTTTTT. Translation: CASPRLNEKLFF. The J gene is TRBJ1-4, the V gene TRBV9, with D unclear. The CDR3 length is 12 residues. Germline V gene sequence: CDR1 SGDLS, CDR2 YYNGEE. The V and J ends lost 7 bases and 4 bases respectively, with 8 bases between them.

In its sample, this clone was seen a few times. This sequence joins TRBV28 and TRBJ1-6; the D is unclear. From germline, CDR1 is MDHEN and CDR2 SYDVKM. V lost 6 bases and J lost 9, with 18 bases in between. The CDR3 runs 15 residues. CDR3 sequence: CASSFSDAMSSPLHF. The CDR3 DNA sequence: TGTGCCAGCAGCTTTTCGGACGCGATGAGTTCACCCCTCCACTTT.

The chain joins TRBV7-6 to TRBJ2-7; the D is unclear. The germline V gene has CDR1 SGHVS and CDR2 FNYEAQ. Trimming pared 2 bases from V and 5 bases from J, leaving 10 bases between. The CDR3 loop spans 13 amino acids. The CDR3 DNA follows: TGTGCCAGCAGCTTACAACCCTTGGACGAGCAGTACTTC. Its protein product is CASSLQPLDEQYF.

This clone was detected only a few times. The chain combines TRBV6-1 with TRBJ1-6, with unresolved D. V was shortened by 2 bases and J by 6 bases, with 14 bases between the two germline ends. In germline, CDR1 is MNHNS, CDR2 SASEGT. The CDR3 is 16 amino acids. In DNA form, the CDR3 reads TGTGCCAGCAGTGAATCCCTGAACAGAGGTAATTCACCCCTCCACTTT. Residues: CASSESLNRGNSPLHF.

The chain links TRBV5-1 to TRBJ2-3; 8 nucleotides agree with TRBD2. Germline-derived CDR1 and CDR2 are SGHRS and YFSETQ. V lost 4 bases, J lost 0 bases, and 10 bases stayed unmatched. The CDR3 totals 17 residues. In DNA, the CDR3 is TGCGCCAGCAGCCCCGGGGTCGCTAGCGGGAGCACAGATACGCAGTATTTT. This translates into CASSPGVASGSTDTQYF.

This rearrangement joins TRBV10-3 to TRBJ2-5, with 13 bases matching TRBD2. CDR1 is ENHRY and CDR2 is SYGVKD in the germline V gene. Trimming at V came to 10 bases and at J to 4 bases, leaving 6 bases not matched to a gene. The CDR3 has 14 residues. CDR3 in amino acids: CATGLAGVGETQYF. The CDR3 bases are TGTGCCACTGGACTAGCGGGAGTAGGAGAGACCCAGTACTTC.

This clone showed up just once. V is TRBV6-1 and J is TRBJ1-1, with D perhaps matching TRBD1 (5 bases). Trimming removed 6 bases from V and 1 base from J, with 12 bases in between. This CDR3 has 14 residues. Germline V gene sequence: CDR1 MNHNS, CDR2 SASEGT. The CDR3 nucleotides are TGTGCCAGCAGACCGGGGGACTCGAACACTGAAGCTTTCTTT. It codes for CASRPGDSNTEAFF.